A selection of T cell receptor beta chains follows, all from one sample in a study of T cells after posttransplantation cyclophosphamide. The data were produced by immunoSEQ multiplex PCR, yet TCRdb's version contains in-frame clones alone and is incomplete. The data show about 24,000 clones, with approximately 85% seen just once and about 6.3% held by the top ten. The specimen sequenced was PBMCs. The source is a woman aged 55 to 70 with a blood cancer, CMV-positive, and with a related stem cell donor. Both conserved end residues are part of each CDR3. The order of the fields is D gene, V gene, J gene, clone size, CDR3 DNA, CDR3 protein. D genes are given only for firm matches. Expanded clones are given a class, and other clones once, few, many or no size at all.

NA,TRBV19,TRBJ2-7,NA,TGTGCCAGTAGTATAGGTCCGTCCTACGAGCAGTACTTC,CASSIGPSYEQYF
TRBD2,TRBV7-9,TRBJ2-1,NA,TGTGCCAGCAGCCCGGGACTAGCGGGAGGGGCCTACAATGAGCAGTTCTTC,CASSPGLAGGAYNEQFF
TRBD1,TRBV5-1,TRBJ1-1,few,TGCGCCAGCAGCTTGGGGGACAGGGACACTGAAGCTTTCTTT,CASSLGDRDTEAFF
NA,TRBV6-5,TRBJ1-1,NA,TGTGCCAGCAGTACTACAGGGATTCTGAACACTGAAGCTTTCTTT,CASSTTGILNTEAFF
NA,TRBV7-6,TRBJ1-1,NA,TGTGCCAGCACCCCACAGGGTCTCGCTGAAGCTTTCTTT,CASTPQGLAEAFF
NA,TRBV7-7,TRBJ2-5,NA,TGTGCCAGCAGCTTAGCTGGGGGCGGGGAGACCCAGTACTTC,CASSLAGGGETQYF
NA,TRBV2,TRBJ1-1,NA,TGTGCCAGCAGGGAAGACAGTGCCGGGAACACTGAAGCTTTCTTT,CASREDSAGNTEAFF
NA,TRBV4-2,TRBJ2-1,NA,TGTGCCAGCAGCCAAGCGGGAGAAGGTCTGCATGAGCAGTTCTTC,CASSQAGEGLHEQFF
TRBD2,TRBV9,TRBJ2-2,NA,TGTGCCAGCAGCGTAGGTCTAGCGGCGAACACCGGGGAGCTGTTTTTT,CASSVGLAANTGELFF
TRBD1,TRBV28,TRBJ1-2,NA,TGTGCCAGCCTACGGGACAGTTGGAACTATGGCTACACCTTC,CASLRDSWNYGYTF
TRBD1,TRBV18,TRBJ1-2,NA,TGTGCCAGCTCACCCCAAGGGACAGGGAATGGCTACACCTTC,CASSPQGTGNGYTF
NA,TRBV20-1,TRBJ1-2,NA,TGCAGTGCTAGCCTTTATGGCTACACCTTC,CSASLYGYTF
NA,TRBV30,TRBJ1-5,NA,TGTGCCTGGAACAGGAATAGCAATCAGCCCCAGCATTTT,CAWNRNSNQPQHF
TRBD1,TRBV19,TRBJ1-1,NA,TGTGCCAGTAGTGCACAGGGGGCCCGGGCTGAAGCTTTCTTT,CASSAQGARAEAFF
TRBD1,TRBV7-6,TRBJ1-1,NA,TGTGCCAGCAGCCTCTGGCCTCCGGGACAGCTGAACACTGAAGCTTTCTTT,CASSLWPPGQLNTEAFF
NA,TRBV18,TRBJ1-2,NA,TGTGCCAGCTCACCCACCGGGACACCTGTTAACTATGGCTACACCTTC,CASSPTGTPVNYGYTF
TRBD1,TRBV15,TRBJ1-2,once,TGTGCCACCAGCAGAGACTTGACAGGGTACTATGGCTACACCTTC,CATSRDLTGYYGYTF
TRBD1,TRBV18,TRBJ1-1,NA,TGTGCCAGCTCACCAGGGGACAGGGTTGCCGCTGAAGCTTTCTTT,CASSPGDRVAAEAFF
TRBD1,TRBV10-3,TRBJ1-3,NA,TGTGCCAGCTCTCGAGGACAGGGGGCCTCTGGAAACACCATATATTTT,CASSRGQGASGNTIYF
TRBD1,TRBV18,TRBJ1-5,once,TGTGCCAGCTCACCTCAGACAGGGCTGTATCAGCCCCAGCATTTT,CASSPQTGLYQPQHF
TRBD1,TRBV30,TRBJ1-4,NA,TGTGCCTGGAGTGCGGGACAGGCCGAGGGAGAAAAACTGTTTTTT,CAWSAGQAEGEKLFF
TRBD2,TRBV11-2,TRBJ2-2,NA,TGTGCCAGCAGCGGGGGACTAGCGGGTGGCACCGGGGAGCTGTTTTTT,CASSGGLAGGTGELFF
TRBD1,TRBV28,TRBJ1-1,NA,TGTGCCAGCGGATCAGGGGGTCCGAACACTGAAGCTTTCTTT,CASGSGGPNTEAFF
TRBD2,TRBV6-6,TRBJ2-7,NA,TGTGCCAGCACCCTAGCGGGAGTCACCTACGAGCAGTACTTC,CASTLAGVTYEQYF
TRBD1,TRBV6-1,TRBJ2-1,NA,TGTGCCAGCAGTGAAGAAGGGGGCCTGTTCTTC,CASSEEGGLFF
TRBD2,TRBV11-2,TRBJ2-3,NA,TGTGCCAGCAGCTTAGTGGTCCTAGCGGGCCCAGATACGCAGTATTTT,CASSLVVLAGPDTQYF
NA,TRBV7-2,TRBJ1-1,NA,TGTGCCAGCAGCTCATCAAAGGACAGATGGAACACTGAAGCTTTCTTT,CASSSSKDRWNTEAFF
TRBD1,TRBV7-6,TRBJ2-7,NA,TGTGCCAGCAGCTTGGGGACAGAACTAACCTACGAGCAGTACTTC,CASSLGTELTYEQYF
NA,TRBV19,TRBJ2-7,few,TGTGCCAGTAGTACCGGGGACAACTACGAGCAGTACTTC,CASSTGDNYEQYF
TRBD2,TRBV5-1,TRBJ2-3,NA,TGCGCCAGCAGGGGACTAGCGGGAGTAACAGATACGCAGTATTTT,CASRGLAGVTDTQYF
NA,TRBV7-9,TRBJ1-6,NA,TGTGCCAGCAGCTTAAAGGACCGGGGAGGTTCACCCCTCCACTTT,CASSLKDRGGSPLHF
TRBD1,TRBV7-7,TRBJ2-2,NA,TGTGCCAGCAGCCCCGGACAGGGGGCGAACGGGGAGCTGTTTTTT,CASSPGQGANGELFF
TRBD1,TRBV6-5,TRBJ1-2,NA,TGTGCCAGCAAGAGGGGACAGTCCCACTATGGCTACACCTTC,CASKRGQSHYGYTF
NA,TRBV7-9,TRBJ2-3,NA,TGTGCCAGCAGCCTTCGGACCCAATTCGGGGGAGATACGCAGTATTTT,CASSLRTQFGGDTQYF
TRBD1,TRBV28,TRBJ2-3,NA,TGTGCCAGCAGCCCCCAACAGGGGTACACAGATACGCAGTATTTT,CASSPQQGYTDTQYF
TRBD2,TRBV6-1,TRBJ2-7,few,TGTGCCAGCATCTTTAGCGGGAGTACGTACGAGCAGTACTTC,CASIFSGSTYEQYF
NA,TRBV5-5,TRBJ1-1,few,TGTGCCAGCAGACTGTCGGGGGTGAACACTGAAGCTTTCTTT,CASRLSGVNTEAFF
NA,TRBV6-1,TRBJ2-5,NA,TGTGCCAGCCGCCGTCGGGGATTAGAGACCCAGTACTTC,CASRRRGLETQYF
TRBD2,TRBV7-9,TRBJ2-7,NA,TGTGCCAGCCGACTAGCGGGTAGTACCGAGCAGTACTTC,CASRLAGSTEQYF
TRBD1,TRBV30,TRBJ2-5,NA,TGTGCCTGGAGTACCGGACAGGGGGCTAAGGAGACCCAGTACTTC,CAWSTGQGAKETQYF
NA,TRBV6-1,TRBJ1-1,NA,TGTGCCAGCAGTGAATTGTGGGAATTGGGGGCGAACACTGAAGCTTTCTTT,CASSELWELGANTEAFF
NA,TRBV5-5,TRBJ2-2,NA,TGTGCCAGCAGCTTGGGGAGAACGAACACCGGGGAGCTGTTTTTT,CASSLGRTNTGELFF
TRBD2,TRBV9,TRBJ2-7,NA,TGTGCCAGCAGCTCGGCAGCGGGAAACTACGAGCAGTACTTC,CASSSAAGNYEQYF
NA,TRBV27,TRBJ2-7,few,TGTGCCAGCAGGAGCGGACTTAACTCCTACGAGCAGTACTTC,CASRSGLNSYEQYF
TRBD2,TRBV4-2,TRBJ2-7,NA,TGTGCCAGCAGCCAGGTACTAGCGGGGGATGCCTACGAGCAGTACTTC,CASSQVLAGDAYEQYF
TRBD2,TRBV5-6,TRBJ2-7,NA,TGTGCCAGCAGCTTGGCCGGGGGGAGAGAGCAGTACTTC,CASSLAGGREQYF
NA,TRBV2,TRBJ1-5,NA,TGTGCCAGTCGGGGAGGAAGGTCGGCCGGGGGGTATAGCAATCAGCCCCAGCATTTT,CASRGGRSAGGYSNQPQHF